These T cell receptor beta chains were read from a single sample in a study of blood T cell repertoires in COVID-19. Sequenced by immunoSEQ multiplex PCR; TCRdb stores in-frame clones only, minus some. The data show about 230,000 clones, 80% to 90% seen once. The sequenced sample consisted of peripheral blood. These receptors were obtained from a man aged 45 to 65 with COVID-19, enrolled during active disease. Each CDR3 is given with its conserved first and last residue. Each record gives: D gene, J gene, V gene, clone size, CDR3 DNA, CDR3 protein. A D gene is named only where the DNA matches it firmly. The size field is filled for only some rows; it gives once, few, many or a size class.

TRBD2	TRBJ2-1	TRBV18	-	TGTGCCAGCTCACCACCGCTAGCGGTGTCCTCCTACAATGAGCAGTTCTTC	CASSPPLAVSSYNEQFF
TRBD2	TRBJ2-7	TRBV18	-	TGTGCCAGCTCAGAAACTAGCGGGAGAGTCAACGAGCAGTACTTC	CASSETSGRVNEQYF
TRBD1	TRBJ1-2	TRBV28	-	TGTGCCAGCAGTTTAGGACAGGATCCCCCGGGCTACACCTTC	CASSLGQDPPGYTF
TRBD2	TRBJ2-7	TRBV2	-	TGTGCCAGCAGTGACTACCGAGCGGGAGGGGACGAGCAGTACTTC	CASSDYRAGGDEQYF
-	TRBJ1-1	TRBV4-1	-	TGCGCCAGCAGCCCCGGGGGGCAGGGAAGGACTGAAGCTTTCTTT	CASSPGGQGRTEAFF
-	TRBJ2-3	TRBV7-2	-	TGTGCCAGCAGCTCCAGGGGTTTCCCAGATACGCAGTATTTT	CASSSRGFPDTQYF
TRBD1	TRBJ2-3	TRBV7-9	-	TGTGCCAGCAGCCCAGACAGGGCGCCTCGCGATACGCAGTATTTT	CASSPDRAPRDTQYF
-	TRBJ2-2	TRBV27	few	TGTGCCAGCAAAAGGGACACCCGGGGAGGGGAGCTGTTTTTT	CASKRDTRGGELFF
-	TRBJ1-2	TRBV4-2	-	TGTGCCAGCAGCCAAGAGTTCGGGAATGGCTACACCTTC	CASSQEFGNGYTF
-	TRBJ2-7	TRBV3-1/TRBV3-2	-	TGTGCCAGCAGCCAAGATCATCGGGTAGCCTACGAGCAGTACTTC	CASSQDHRVAYEQYF
TRBD2	TRBJ2-1	TRBV19	-	TGTGCCAGTAGTATAGAAGGGACTAGCTTCAATGAGCAGTTCTTC	CASSIEGTSFNEQFF
TRBD2	TRBJ2-3	TRBV5-8	-	TGTGCCAGCAGCCCTGAGACCACTAGCGGGAGTGGGGCAGATACGCAGTATTTT	CASSPETTSGSGADTQYF
TRBD2	TRBJ2-7	TRBV5-1	-	TGCGCCAGCAGCTTAGCAGGGACTAGCTCCTACGAGCAGTACTTC	CASSLAGTSSYEQYF
TRBD1	TRBJ1-4	TRBV7-8	once	TGTGCCAGCAGCTTAGGGGGGACAGGGCGAGAAAAACTGTTTTTT	CASSLGGTGREKLFF
-	TRBJ1-1	TRBV18	-	TGTGCCAGCTCACCACCGAACAACATGAACACTGAAGCTTTCTTT	CASSPPNNMNTEAFF
-	TRBJ1-2	TRBV6-2/TRBV6-3	-	TGTGCCAGCAGTTACTCGTTACAGAACTATGGCTACACCTTC	CASSYSLQNYGYTF
-	TRBJ1-4	TRBV5-1	-	TGCGCCAGCAGCATTCAGGGGCCCCCTAATGAAAAACTGTTTTTT	CASSIQGPPNEKLFF
-	TRBJ1-4	TRBV6-5	-	TGTGCCAGCAGTTACGGTCAGGGAACTAATGAAAAACTGTTTTTT	CASSYGQGTNEKLFF
-	TRBJ1-1	TRBV14	-	TGTGCCAGCAGCCAAGACCTTAACAGTGGCTCAGCTTTCTTT	CASSQDLNSGSAFF